These 5 T cell receptor beta chains originate from one sample sequenced in a study of T cell changes during pregnancy in multiple sclerosis. Assay: immunoSEQ multiplex PCR; the TCRdb copy retains only in-frame clones and omits some. The data show about 61,000 clones, roughly 92% seen once. Material: CD8+ T cells from peripheral blood mononuclear cells, obtained in the third trimester of pregnancy. The receptors stem from a female donor with multiple sclerosis, enrolled in a pregnancy study.

The table lists this clone with a count of one. The rearrangement links TRBV7-2 to TRBJ1-5; perhaps TRBD1 as D (6 bases). CDR3 size: 16 residues. CDR1 is SGHTA, CDR2 FQGNSA, per germline. V lost 5 bases and J lost 4, with 18 bases in between. CDR3 sequence reads: CASSVDSRDTNQPQHF. For the CDR3, the DNA is TGTGCCAGCAGCGTCGACTCCCGGGACACGAATCAGCCCCAGCATTTT.

The chain has TRBV15 and TRBJ2-6, with D maybe TRBD1 (6 bases). This CDR3 is 20 amino acids long. The V gene lost 0 bases and the J gene lost 0 bases, with 18 bases spanning the gap. Germline values: CDR1 LNHNV, CDR2 YYDKDF (reference sequence). The CDR3 protein is CATSRDWSPTGNSGANVLTF. In nucleotides, the CDR3 is TGTGCCACCAGCAGAGATTGGTCCCCAACAGGGAACTCTGGGGCCAACGTCCTGACTTTC.

This clone was seen only a few times. This rearrangement joins TRBV7-9 to TRBJ1-1; possible D gene TRBD1, 6 bases. The germline V gene has CDR1 SEHNR and CDR2 FQNEAQ (reference sequence). Trimming stripped 5 bases from V and 4 bases from J, with 20 bases between. The CDR3 has 16 residues. CDR3 sequence: CASSHHQVKQGTEAFF. The CDR3, as DNA: TGTGCCAGCAGCCATCACCAAGTCAAACAGGGCACTGAAGCTTTCTTT.

The V gene is TRBV11-2, the J gene TRBJ2-1; 7 bases are a match to TRBD2. The V and J ends lost 5 bases and 4 bases, in that order; junction bases with no gene match: 17. Germline V gene data show CDR1 as SGHAT and CDR2 as FQNNGV. CDR3 length: 18 amino acids. CDR3 region: CASSPPLGAGTQYNEQFF. The CDR3 DNA follows: TGTGCCAGCAGCCCCCCCTTGGGAGCGGGGACCCAATACAATGAGCAGTTCTTC.

The rearrangement links TRBV27 to TRBJ2-7; TRBD1 aligns across 10 bases. The CDR3 covers 16 residues. The ends lost 8 bases at V and 2 bases at J; junction bases unmatched: 12. In germline, CDR1 is MNHEY, CDR2 SMNVEV (reference sequence). CDR3 protein: CASRLWGDRGAYEQYF. The CDR3 bases are TGTGCCAGCCGCTTGTGGGGGGACAGGGGCGCCTACGAGCAGTACTTC.